This T cell receptor (beta chain) was sequenced during a study of shared clonotypes between healthy human individuals. Libraries were prepared by immunoSEQ multiplex PCR; TCRdb keeps only in-frame clonotypes and omits some of them. Of roughly 2.2 million clones in the sample, 85% to 95% were seen once. On this clone itself: What it recognizes is unknown.

Study conclusions and caveats: A generally larger estimated richness was seen in naive subsets than in memory subsets.

The trim removed 6 bases at V and 2 bases at J, leaving 7 bases unmatched. The CDR3 length is 17 residues. Germline assignment: CDR1 LNHDA and CDR2 SQIVND (reference sequence). Sequencing was done on a sample of naive CD4+ T cells from PBMCs. This sample's subset: CD45RA+ positively selected. The chain has TRBV19 and TRBJ2-1; the match to TRBD2 covers 13 bases. The sequence derives from a man aged 18 to 30 in good health. Some clones in this sample may be carry-over from other donors' samples. CDR3 nucleotide sequence: TGTGCCAGTAGGAGGACTAGCGGGAGAATCCCCTACAATGAGCAGTTCTTC. Protein: CASRRTSGRIPYNEQFF. Supplemented by reference TRBV19 and TRBJ2-1, the full variable domain reads DGGITQSPKYLFRKEGQNVTLSCEQNLNHDAMYWYRQDPGQGLRLIYYSQIVNDFQKGDIAEGYSVSREKKESFPLTVTSAQKNPTAFYLCASRRTSGRIPYNEQFFGPGTRLTVL.